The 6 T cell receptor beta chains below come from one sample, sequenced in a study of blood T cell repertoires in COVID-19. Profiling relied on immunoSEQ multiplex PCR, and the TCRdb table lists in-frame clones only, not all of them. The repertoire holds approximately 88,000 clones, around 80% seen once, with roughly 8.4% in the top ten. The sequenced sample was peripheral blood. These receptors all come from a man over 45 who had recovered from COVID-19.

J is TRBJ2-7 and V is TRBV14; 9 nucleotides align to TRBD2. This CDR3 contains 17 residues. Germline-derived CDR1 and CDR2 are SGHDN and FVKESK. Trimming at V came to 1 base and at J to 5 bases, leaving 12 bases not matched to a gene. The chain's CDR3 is CASSQGVGGGAGDEQYF. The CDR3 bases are TGTGCCAGCAGCCAAGGGGTAGGCGGGGGGGCCGGAGACGAGCAGTACTTC.

The CDR3 loop reads CASSLELASNTGELFF. The CDR3 region has the DNA TGTGCCAGCAGCTTAGAACTAGCTTCGAACACCGGGGAGCTGTTTTTT. This chain links TRBV7-3 with TRBJ2-2, with D perhaps matching TRBD2 (6 bases). This CDR3 is built from 16 residues. V dropped 2 bases and J dropped 0 bases, with 10 bases sitting between them. Per the germline V gene, CDR1 is SGHTA and CDR2 is FQGTGA.

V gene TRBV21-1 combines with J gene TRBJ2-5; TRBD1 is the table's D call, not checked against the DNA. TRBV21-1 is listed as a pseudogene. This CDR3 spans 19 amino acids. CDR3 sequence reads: CASSKYRRVGDRQQETQYF. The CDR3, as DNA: TGTGCCAGCAGCAAATACCGGAGGGTCGGGGACAGACAGCAAGAGACCCAGTACTTC.

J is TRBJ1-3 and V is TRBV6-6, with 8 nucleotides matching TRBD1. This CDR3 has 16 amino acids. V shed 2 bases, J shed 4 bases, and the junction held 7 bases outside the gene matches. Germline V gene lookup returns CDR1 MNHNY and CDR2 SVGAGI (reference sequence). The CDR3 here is CASSYNQGAYGNTIYF. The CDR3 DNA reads TGTGCCAGCAGTTACAACCAGGGGGCGTACGGAAACACCATATATTTT.

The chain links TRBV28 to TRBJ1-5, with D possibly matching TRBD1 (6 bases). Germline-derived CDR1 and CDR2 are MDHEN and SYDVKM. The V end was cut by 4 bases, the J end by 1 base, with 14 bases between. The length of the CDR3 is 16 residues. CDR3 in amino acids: CASSWRGRGSNQPQHF. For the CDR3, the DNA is TGTGCCAGCAGTTGGAGGGGGAGGGGAAGCAATCAGCCCCAGCATTTT.

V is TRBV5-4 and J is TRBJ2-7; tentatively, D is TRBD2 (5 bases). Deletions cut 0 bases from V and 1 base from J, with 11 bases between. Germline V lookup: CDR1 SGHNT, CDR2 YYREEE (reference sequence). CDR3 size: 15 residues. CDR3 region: CASSLDGAVSYEQYF. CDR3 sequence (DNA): TGTGCCAGCAGCTTGGACGGAGCGGTTTCCTACGAGCAGTACTTC.